One T cell receptor beta chain is described in this entry. Its cognate antigen has yet to be identified. The record has no base qualities; no much larger clone is one base away. At one collaborating source in Seattle, patients were enrolled during active infection and were followed longitudinally through the course of disease. Each collaborating institution followed its own protocols to collect whole blood in K2EDTA tubes. For TCRbeta analysis, collaborators shipped samples as frozen whole blood, isolated PBMCs, or DNA extracted from either of those sample types. These data belong to a study of blood T cell repertoires in COVID-19 (dated by TCRdb to about 2020). Turning to the overall study: Collaborator samples came from the United States, Italy and Spain and covered acute and convalescent phases of COVID-19. The sample metadata nearly always contained a de-identified subject ID, COVID-19 status, age in years and sex. Deeply sampled blood TCRbeta repertoires from subjects exposed to, actively infected with, or recovered from COVID-19 were included in the dataset. The prospective study material was composed of cDNA or gDNA derived from T cells, B-cell-depleted T cells, or PBMCs. Where HLA class I and class II types were available, the types were taken from metadata supplied by the sample provider, not from assay-based typing. The samples were drawn from two sources: the first 160 participants of the ongoing ImmuneRACE study, and 1,000 to 1,500 subjects contributed by 6 global collaborators. The repertoires were released in a freely available public database intended as a resource for research on the immune response to SARS-CoV-2.

TCRbeta CDR3 regions were amplified from genomic DNA using the immunoSEQ Assay, a bias-controlled multiplex PCR. Regarding the original processing steps: Within the assay, amplification of reference gene primers was used to estimate how many nucleated cells each sample contained. To quantify the absolute abundance of each unique TCRbeta CDR3 rearrangement, sequence reads were collapsed and filtered. For each sample, productive Simpson clonality was calculated by taking the square root of Simpson's diversity index across productive rearrangements. The table comes from immuneACCESS by way of TCRdb, which keeps in-frame sequences with V and J called. Part of the clones is missing from these tables; in studies checked, under half for an unresolved V gene and the rest for unknown reasons. Clonal size and the V and J genes are those of that table, whereas D and trimming came from the DNA. This sample comprises 150,000 or so clones, approximately 85% of them detected only once. 8% of the sample is held by the ten biggest clonotypes.

Summary of the overall study and its limitations: The amount of clinical and demographic metadata varied by source and participant and was provided uncurated.

The CDR3 runs 15 amino acids, cysteine and phenylalanine included. Here the CDR3 DNA is all that survives: 45 bases in frame from base 1. Reading the germline V gene (reference sequence) gives CDR1 LNHNV and CDR2 YYDKDF. V is clipped by 1 base and J by 3 bases, and the sequence between their germline boundaries is 12 bases long. The sequenced material came from peripheral blood. The chain is made from TRBV15 and TRBJ1-1, and the D gene may be TRBD1, 5 bases matching. The receptor was isolated from a woman aged 55 to 70 with COVID-19, enrolled during active disease. The CDR3 corresponds to CATSRGPGWDTEAFF. DNA sequence: TGTGCCACCAGCAGAGGTCCAGGGTGGGACACTGAAGCTTTCTTT.